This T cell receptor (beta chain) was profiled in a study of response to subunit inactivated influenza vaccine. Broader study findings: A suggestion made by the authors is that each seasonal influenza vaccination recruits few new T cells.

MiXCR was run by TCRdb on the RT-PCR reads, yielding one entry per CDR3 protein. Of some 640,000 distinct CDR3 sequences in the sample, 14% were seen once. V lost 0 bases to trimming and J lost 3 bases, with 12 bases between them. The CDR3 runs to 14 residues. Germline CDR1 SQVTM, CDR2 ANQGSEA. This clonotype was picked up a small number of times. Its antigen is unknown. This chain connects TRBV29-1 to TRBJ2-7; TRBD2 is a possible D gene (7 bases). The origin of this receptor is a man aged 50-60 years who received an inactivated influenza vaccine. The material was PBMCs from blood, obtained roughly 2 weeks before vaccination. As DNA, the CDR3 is TGCAGCGTTGAAGAAGCCGGGGGGCTCTACGAGCAGTACTTC. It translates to CSVEEAGGLYEQYF.